Listed below are T cell receptor beta chains from one sample, sequenced in a study of cytomegalovirus exposure and HLA in healthy donors. Assay: immunoSEQ multiplex PCR; the TCRdb copy retains only in-frame clones and omits some. The sample has 150,000 to 200,000 clones; roughly 86% are singletons. Sequencing used PBMCs. Receptors originate from a woman aged 18-29 years in good health and CMV-seronegative. Each CDR3 is given with its conserved first and last residue. Each record gives: V gene, J gene, clone size, D gene, CDR3 DNA, CDR3 protein. A D gene is named only where the DNA matches it firmly. The size field is filled for only some rows; it gives once, few, many or a size class.

TRBV2	TRBJ2-6	-	-	TGTGCCAGCAGCGGTCCGGGTCCTGGGGCCAACGTCCTGACTTTC	CASSGPGPGANVLTF
TRBV27	TRBJ1-4	few	-	TGTGCCAGCAGCCATGAGTCCCTTAATGAAAAACTGTTTTTT	CASSHESLNEKLFF
TRBV6-1	TRBJ1-1	-	-	TGTGCCAGCAGTGTCCGCCAGGGAACCTTCACTGAAGCTTTCTTT	CASSVRQGTFTEAFF
TRBV6-4	TRBJ2-2	-	-	TGTGCCAGCAGTGAGCTAGGATATGATGTCGGGGAGCTGTTTTTT	CASSELGYDVGELFF
TRBV13	TRBJ2-7	-	TRBD1	TGTGCCAGCAGCTTATTGTGGGACAGGGAGTCCTACGAGCAGTACTTC	CASSLLWDRESYEQYF
TRBV19	TRBJ2-2	-	TRBD1	TGTGCCAGTACCCCCCGACAGGGACCGGGCGGGGAGCTGTTTTTT	CASTPRQGPGGELFF
TRBV9	TRBJ1-2	-	-	TGTGCCAGCAACGTCGAAGGAGGGTATGGCTACACCTTC	CASNVEGGYGYTF
TRBV18	TRBJ1-1	-	-	TGTGCCAGCTCACATAGACAGGAAGAGGACACTGAAGCTTTCTTT	CASSHRQEEDTEAFF
TRBV25-1	TRBJ1-2	-	-	TGTGCCAGCAGCTATTCTACCGGGGACTATGGCTACACCTTC	CASSYSTGDYGYTF
TRBV11-2	TRBJ1-2	-	TRBD1	TGTGCCAGCAGCCGACGAGGTCAGGGGGTCTATGGCTACACCTTC	CASSRRGQGVYGYTF
TRBV2	TRBJ1-2	-	-	TGTGCCAGCAGTCGGGGGTTGGATGGCTACACCTTC	CASSRGLDGYTF
TRBV18	TRBJ2-7	once	TRBD1	TGTGCCAGCCAACAGGGGAGAGCCTACGAGCAGTACTTC	CASQQGRAYEQYF
TRBV9	TRBJ2-3	-	-	TGTGCCAGCAGCGTACTAGCCGAACACACAGATACGCAGTATTTT	CASSVLAEHTDTQYF